The 6 T cell receptor beta chains below come from one sample, sequenced in a study of long-term antiretroviral therapy in people with HIV (dated 2022 in TCRdb). Sequencing of the TRB variable region was done with the immunoSEQ hsTCRB v3.0 assay at survey level resolution. In its TCRdb copy, this immuneACCESS table keeps in-frame sequences only and misses some clones. Where compared with another copy, unresolved V genes explain less than half of these, and the others have no known cause. The sample has under 30,000 clones on record, around 93% of them singletons. Clones ranked in the top ten supply about 2.5% of the sample. This material consisted of unsorted PBMCs, taken about 7.2 years after starting antiretroviral therapy. All receptors come from a man between 45 and 60 years old with HIV.

The chain has TRBV5-4 and TRBJ1-4, with no clear D. The germline CDR1 and CDR2 sequences are SGHNT and YYREEE (reference sequence). This CDR3 contains 13 residues. Trimming left V 6 bases short and J 8 bases short, with 14 bases between. The CDR3 reads CASTFEGEEKLFF. In DNA, the CDR3 is TGTGCCAGCACCTTCGAGGGAGAAGAAAAACTGTTTTTT.

V is TRBV11-2 and J is TRBJ2-1; 14 bases are a match to TRBD2. The CDR3 totals 17 residues. The trim removed 5 bases at V and 2 bases at J, leaving 5 bases unmatched. Germline assignment: CDR1 SGHAT and CDR2 FQNNGV. This chain's CDR3 is CASSQGLAGVAYNEQFF. The CDR3 DNA reads as TGTGCCAGCAGCCAGGGACTAGCGGGGGTAGCCTACAATGAGCAGTTCTTC. Variable domain in full (rest from reference TRBV11-2 and TRBJ2-1): EAGVAQSPRYKIIEKRQSVAFWCNPISGHATLYWYQQILGQGPKLLIQFQNNGVVDDSQLPKDRFSAERLKGVDSTLKIQPAKLEDSAVYLCASSQGLAGVAYNEQFFGPGTRLTVL.

The chain joins TRBV7-9 to TRBJ1-4; D is unclear. V lost 7 bases and J 6 bases, leaving 18 bases between the germline ends. The CDR3 sequence is 15 residues long. CDR1 is SEHNR, CDR2 FQNEAQ, per germline (reference sequence). This chain's CDR3 is CASTNQAETDEKLFF. DNA of the CDR3: TGTGCCAGCACCAATCAGGCCGAGACGGATGAAAAACTGTTTTTT.

The V gene is TRBV5-1, the J gene TRBJ2-3; D perhaps matches TRBD2 (7 bases). The V gene lost 5 bases and the J gene lost 4 bases, with 17 bases spanning the gap. Germline assignment: CDR1 SGHRS and CDR2 YFSETQ. The length of the CDR3 is 15 residues. CDR3 nucleotides: TGCGCCAGCAGGCAAGGGGGGGGCGGCGCAGATACGCAGTATTTT. Translated: CASRQGGGGADTQYF.

This chain links TRBV30 with TRBJ2-1; tentative D call: TRBD2 (5 bases). The V gene lost 3 bases and the J gene lost 8 bases, with 8 bases spanning the gap. The CDR3 loop spans 11 amino acids. The germline V gene has CDR1 GTSNPN and CDR2 SVGIG (reference sequence). The CDR3: CAWRDLDEQFF. In DNA form, the CDR3 reads TGTGCCTGGAGGGACTTGGATGAGCAGTTCTTC.

The chain is built from TRBV4-3 and TRBJ2-3, with 8 bases that match TRBD2. The V gene end was trimmed by 4 bases and the J gene end by 2 bases; junction bases not matched to a gene: 8. The germline CDR1 and CDR2 sequences are LGHNA and YSLEER. This CDR3 has 16 amino acids. CDR3 DNA: TGCGCCAGCAGCCTCGATGCCGGGGGGGACACAGATACGCAGTATTTT. Its protein product is CASSLDAGGDTDTQYF.